This T cell receptor (beta chain) was sequenced for a study of cytomegalovirus exposure and HLA in healthy donors. Study-wide results and limits: Using the classifier, cytomegalovirus status was reportedly diagnosed with high specificity and sensitivity. The study listed roughly 160 cytomegalovirus-associated TCR beta chains. Later analysis showed TCR association rates varying by HLA locus, highest for DRB1 and lowest for HLA-C.

About this clone itself: Its specificity is not known.

Amplification used 60 Vbeta primers and 13 Jbeta primers. TCRdb keeps only in-frame clones here, not all; method: immunoSEQ multiplex PCR. The repertoire consists of under 200,000 clones, with 65% to 85% occurring once and the leading ten covering about 2.6%. Germline values: CDR1 MNHEY, CDR2 SVGAGI. The CDR3 extends over 15 amino acids. V lost 3 bases and J lost 2, with 8 bases in between. Despite likely unrecorded immune exposures, the donors were nominally healthy at the time of sampling. This TCR derives from a woman aged 40 to 55 in good health and CMV-seropositive. The specimen sequenced was PBMCs. This sequence joins TRBV6-5 and TRBJ2-6; D unresolved. CDR3 coding DNA: TGTGCCAGCAGTTATCCTGGGCCTGGGGCCAACGTCCTGACTTTC. This codes for CASSYPGPGANVLTF.